This entry features one TCR beta chain sequence. The V and J ends lost 0 bases and 1 base respectively, with 4 bases between them. The germline V gene encodes CDR1 SGHRS and CDR2 YFSETQ. This CDR3 has 14 amino acids. This sample was taken from a study of OX40 agonist ivuxolimab in advanced cancers. Some clones are missing from TCRdb's copy, which holds only in-frame ones; the method was immunoSEQ multiplex PCR. The table records tens of thousands of clones, approximately 90% of them present only once. The specimen comprised CD4+ or CD8+ T cells sorted from blood, sampled in a trial of the OX40 agonist ivuxolimab. This sequence joins TRBV5-1 and TRBJ1-4, with unresolved D. This TCR was recovered from an adult with an advanced solid tumor such as melanoma, head and neck, liver or kidney cancer. CDR3 loop: CASSLGLTNEKLFF. The CDR3 region has the DNA TGCGCCAGCAGCTTGGGGCTAACTAATGAAAAACTGTTTTTT.